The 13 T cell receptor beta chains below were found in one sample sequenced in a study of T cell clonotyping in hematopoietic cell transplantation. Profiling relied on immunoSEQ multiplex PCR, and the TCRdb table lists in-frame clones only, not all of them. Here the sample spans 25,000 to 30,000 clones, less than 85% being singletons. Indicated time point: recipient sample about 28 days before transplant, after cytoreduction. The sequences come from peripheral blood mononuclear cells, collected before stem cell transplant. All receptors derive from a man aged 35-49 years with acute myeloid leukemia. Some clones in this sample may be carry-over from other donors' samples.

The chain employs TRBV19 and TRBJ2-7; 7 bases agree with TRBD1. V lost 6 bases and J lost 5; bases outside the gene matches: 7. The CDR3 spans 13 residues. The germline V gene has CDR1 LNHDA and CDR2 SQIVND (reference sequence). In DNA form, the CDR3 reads TGTGCCAGTAGCGACAGGGTTTTCCACGAGCAGTACTTC. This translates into CASSDRVFHEQYF.

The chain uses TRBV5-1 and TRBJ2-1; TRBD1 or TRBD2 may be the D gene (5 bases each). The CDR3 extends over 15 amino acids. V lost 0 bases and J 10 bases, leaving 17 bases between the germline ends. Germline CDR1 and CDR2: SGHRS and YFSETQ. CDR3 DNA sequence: TGCGCCAGCAGCTTGGCCCGATTCGGGGCTCGGGAGCAGTTCTTC. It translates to CASSLARFGAREQFF. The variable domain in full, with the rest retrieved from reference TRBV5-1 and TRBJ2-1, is KAGVTQTPRYLIKTRGQQVTLSCSPISGHRSVSWYQQTPGQGLQFLFEYFSETQRNKGNFPGRFSGRQFSNSRSEMNVSTLELGDSALYLCASSLARFGAREQFFGPGTRLTVL.

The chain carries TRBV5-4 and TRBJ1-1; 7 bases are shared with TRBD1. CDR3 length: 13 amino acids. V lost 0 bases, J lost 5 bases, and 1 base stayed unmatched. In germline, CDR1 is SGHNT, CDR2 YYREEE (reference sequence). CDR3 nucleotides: TGTGCCAGCAGCTTGGAGGGGGCTACTGAAGCTTTCTTT. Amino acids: CASSLEGATEAFF.

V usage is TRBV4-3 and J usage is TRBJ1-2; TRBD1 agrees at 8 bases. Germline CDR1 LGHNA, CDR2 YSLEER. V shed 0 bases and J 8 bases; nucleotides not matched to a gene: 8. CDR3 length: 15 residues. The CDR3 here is CASSQDVNRGGGYTF. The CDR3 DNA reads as TGCGCCAGCAGCCAAGATGTCAACAGGGGGGGCGGCTACACCTTC.

CDR3 DNA sequence: TGTGCCTGGAGTGGAGAAGTAGGGTCGAACACTGAAGCTTTCTTT. Translated, it gives CAWSGEVGSNTEAFF. The chain carries TRBV30 and TRBJ1-1; no clear D gene. The CDR3 runs to 15 residues. In germline, CDR1 is GTSNPN, CDR2 SVGIG (reference sequence). Trimming took 1 base from V and 1 from J, leaving 13 bases between them. The full variable domain, rest sourced from reference TRBV30 and TRBJ1-1, is SQTIHQWPATLVQPVGSPLSLECTVEGTSNPNLYWYRQAAGRGLQLLFYSVGIGQISSEVPQNLSASRPQDRQFILSSKKLLLSDSGFYLCAWSGEVGSNTEAFFGQGTRLTVV.

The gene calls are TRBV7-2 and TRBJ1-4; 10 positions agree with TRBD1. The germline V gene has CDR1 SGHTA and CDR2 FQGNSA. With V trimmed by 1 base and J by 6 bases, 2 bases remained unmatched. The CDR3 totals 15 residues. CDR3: CASSLVGTGDEKLFF. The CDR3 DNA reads TGTGCCAGCAGCTTAGTTGGGACAGGGGATGAAAAACTGTTTTTT.

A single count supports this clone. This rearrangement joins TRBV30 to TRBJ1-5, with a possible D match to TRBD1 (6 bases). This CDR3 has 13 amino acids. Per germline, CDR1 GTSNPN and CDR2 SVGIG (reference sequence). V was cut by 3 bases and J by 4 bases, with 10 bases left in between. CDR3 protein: CAWRDSPNQPQHF. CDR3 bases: TGTGCCTGGAGGGACAGCCCGAATCAGCCCCAGCATTTT.

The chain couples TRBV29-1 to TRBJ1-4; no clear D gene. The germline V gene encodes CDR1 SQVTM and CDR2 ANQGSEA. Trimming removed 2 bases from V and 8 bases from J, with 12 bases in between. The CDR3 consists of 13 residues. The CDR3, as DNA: TGCAGCGTTGAACAGCCCTGGACGGAAAAACTGTTTTTT. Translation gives CSVEQPWTEKLFF. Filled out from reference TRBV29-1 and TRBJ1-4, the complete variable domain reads SAVISQKPSRDICQRGTSLTIQCQVDSQVTMMFWYRQQPGQSLTLIATANQGSEATYESGFVIDKFPISRPNLTFSTLTVSNMSPEDSSIYLCSVEQPWTEKLFFGSGTQLSVL.

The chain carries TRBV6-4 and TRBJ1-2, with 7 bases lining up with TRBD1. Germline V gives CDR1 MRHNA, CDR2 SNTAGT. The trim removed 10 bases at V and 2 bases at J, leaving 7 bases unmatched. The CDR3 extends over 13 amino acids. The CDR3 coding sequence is TGTGCCACCTCCCGGGGACAGAACTATGGCTACACCTTC. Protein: CATSRGQNYGYTF.

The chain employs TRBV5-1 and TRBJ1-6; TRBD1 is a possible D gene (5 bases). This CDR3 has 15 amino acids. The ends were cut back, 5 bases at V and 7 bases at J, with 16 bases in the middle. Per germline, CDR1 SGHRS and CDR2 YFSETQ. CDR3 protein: CASRNRDGRNSPLHF. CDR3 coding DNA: TGCGCCAGCAGAAACCGGGACGGACGAAATTCACCCCTCCACTTT.

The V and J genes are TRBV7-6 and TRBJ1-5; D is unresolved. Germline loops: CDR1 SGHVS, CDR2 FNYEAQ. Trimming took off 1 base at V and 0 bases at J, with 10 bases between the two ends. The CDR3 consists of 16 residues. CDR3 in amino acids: CASSLDGGFSNQPQHF. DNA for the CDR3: TGTGCCAGCAGCTTAGACGGAGGGTTTAGCAATCAGCCCCAGCATTTT.

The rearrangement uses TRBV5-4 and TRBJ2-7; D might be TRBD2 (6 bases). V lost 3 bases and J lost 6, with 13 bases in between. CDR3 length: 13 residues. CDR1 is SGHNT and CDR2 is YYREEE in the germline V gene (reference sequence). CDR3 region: CASSSYYSGEQYF. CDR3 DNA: TGTGCCAGCAGCTCCTATTATAGCGGCGAGCAGTACTTC. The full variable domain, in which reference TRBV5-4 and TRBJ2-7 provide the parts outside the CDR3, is ETGVTQSPTHLIKTRGQQVTLRCSSQSGHNTVSWYQQALGQGPQFIFQYYREEENGRGNFPPRFSGLQFPNYSSELNVNALELDDSALYLCASSSYYSGEQYFGPGTRLTVT.

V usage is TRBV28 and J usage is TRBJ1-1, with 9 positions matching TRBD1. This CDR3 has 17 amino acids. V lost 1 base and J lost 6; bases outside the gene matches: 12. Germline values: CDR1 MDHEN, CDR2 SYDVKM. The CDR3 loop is CASSLYGHGQGTAEAFF. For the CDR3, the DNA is TGTGCCAGCAGTTTATACGGCCACGGACAGGGGACGGCTGAAGCTTTCTTT.